The clone carrying this TCR beta chain appeared a few times. Its antigen remains unidentified. The data originate from a study of vaccination and CD4 T cells after COVID-19. The overall study: Testing by nasal swab PCR showed convalescent patients to be SARS-CoV-2 positive; eight to ten were mild and one was severe. Taking of post-vaccine samples occurred a median about 70 days after dose two (range 14 to 241).

Indicated treatment: roughly 10-day PBMC culture with coronavirus spike peptide pools or control peptides (ViraFEST assay). The Oncomine TCR Beta short-read assay was applied to DNA of cultured CD4+ T cells. TCRdb reanalysed the PCR reads using MiXCR and keeps one entry per CDR3 protein. The data hold 13,000 or so distinct CDR3 sequences, with under 65% observed a single time. Trimming took 6 bases from V and 4 from J; bases not matched to a gene: 12. Germline assignment: CDR1 MNHNS and CDR2 SASEGT. The CDR3 runs to 15 residues. The sequencing here drew on cultured CD4+ T cells from blood, taken after SARS-CoV-2 vaccination. The rearrangement joins TRBV6-1 to TRBJ2-7; 7 bases are a match to TRBD1. This receptor was obtained from a human donor with COVID-19. In DNA, the CDR3 is TGTGCCAGCAGCTCAAGGGGGCCAGGGTATTACGAGCAGTACTTC. It yields the protein CASSSRGPGYYEQYF.